This T cell receptor (beta chain) was recovered during a study of tumor-infiltrating lymphocytes in primary liver carcinoma. Study-wide context: Samples yielded about 3.65 to 8 million productive TCRbeta reads, similar across tissue types. Overall study results and limits: Among the pair types, tumor region pairs showed more overlap than tumor-adjacent and tumor-blood pairs.

The V end was cut by 1 base, the J end by 5 bases, with 15 bases between. The CDR3 is 16 amino acids. CDR1 SGHAT and CDR2 FQNNGV come from the germline V gene. The input was approximately 500 ng total RNA; TCR beta cDNA was made from it with a constant-region primer. What produced the TCR beta libraries was three nested multiplex PCR rounds using slightly modified ARM-PCR. The study ran its first two PCR rounds for approximately 11 cycles each, using TRBV1-TRBV30 forward primers and a C-beta reverse primer. TCRdb independently ran MiXCR on the multiplex PCR reads; one entry per CDR3 protein. The sample includes 150,000 to 200,000 distinct CDR3 sequences, 65% of them seen just once. This clonotype was recorded a few times. What it binds is not known. Out of unsorted whole blood came the blood RNA, and germline DNA was extracted as well.

V usage is TRBV11-2 and J usage is TRBJ2-1, with D possibly being TRBD2 (5 bases). The sequencing input was peripheral blood. The sequence was obtained from a woman in her sixties with primary liver carcinoma and hepatitis B virus infection. The CDR3 DNA follows: TGTGCCAGCAGCTTAGTTTCGGGAACTCTCGACAATGAGCAGTTCTTC. The encoded protein is CASSLVSGTLDNEQFF. The full variable domain, rest sourced from reference TRBV11-2 and TRBJ2-1, is EAGVAQSPRYKIIEKRQSVAFWCNPISGHATLYWYQQILGQGPKLLIQFQNNGVVDDSQLPKDRFSAERLKGVDSTLKIQPAKLEDSAVYLCASSLVSGTLDNEQFFGPGTRLTVL.